This TCR beta chain was sequenced for a study of brain T cells in children with intractable seizures. Assay: immunoSEQ multiplex PCR; the TCRdb copy retains only in-frame clones and omits some. The sample carries around 70,000 clones, more than 85% recorded once. Regarding this clone: The sample carries other DNA sequences with the same CDR3.

Germline V gene data show CDR1 as KGHDR and CDR2 as SFDVKD. Trimming removed 3 bases from V and 0 bases from J; junction bases left unmatched: 0. The CDR3 totals 15 residues. This material consisted of peripheral blood, taken at surgery. This clonotype was obtained from a boy under two years old with tuberous sclerosis and intractable seizures. J is TRBJ2-1 and V is TRBV24-1, with 8 bases identical to TRBD2. In nucleotides, the CDR3 is TGTGCCACCAGTGATAGCGGGAGCTCCTACAATGAGCAGTTCTTC. It specifies CATSDSGSSYNEQFF.